The next 23 T cell receptor beta chains were all read from a single sample in a study of blood T cell repertoires in COVID-19 (dated by TCRdb to 2020 to 2022). Libraries were prepared through the immunoSEQ multiplex PCR assay. The clones in this table, taken by TCRdb from immuneACCESS, are in-frame only. Not every clone is retained; where verified, under half of the shortfall comes from an unresolved V gene, and the cause of the rest is unknown. Across this sample there are 250,000 to 350,000 clones, with just over 85% seen only once. The top ten hold 8.5% to 12% of the sample. The specimen sequenced was PBMCs or T cells enriched from blood (not recorded which). The receptors originated from a woman between 18 and 29 years old who had recovered from COVID-19.

This rearrangement joins TRBV7-2 to TRBJ2-7, with 8 bases that match TRBD2. The trim removed 2 bases at V and 5 bases at J, leaving 8 bases unmatched. This CDR3 is built from 15 residues. The V gene's germline CDR1 is SGHTA and CDR2 FQGNSA. The chain's CDR3 is CASSLLAGKGHEQYF. CDR3 coding DNA: TGTGCCAGCAGCTTATTAGCGGGAAAGGGACACGAGCAGTACTTC.

J is TRBJ2-1 and V is TRBV7-9; perhaps TRBD2 as D (7 bases). The CDR3 consists of 16 residues. CDR1 is SEHNR and CDR2 is FQNEAQ in the germline V gene (reference sequence). V was clipped by 1 base and J by 2 bases, with 12 bases between them. The CDR3: CASSLEGGPPYNEQFF. The CDR3, as DNA: TGTGCCAGCAGCTTAGAGGGGGGGCCGCCCTACAATGAGCAGTTCTTC. The full variable domain, rest sourced from reference TRBV7-9 and TRBJ2-1, is DTGVSQNPRHKITKRGQNVTFRCDPISEHNRLYWYRQTLGQGPEFLTYFQNEAQLEKSRLLSDRFSAERPKGSFSTLEIQRTEQGDSAMYLCASSLEGGPPYNEQFFGPGTRLTVL.

The J gene is TRBJ1-5, the V gene TRBV28; 7 bases are shared with TRBD1. Trimming at V came to 7 bases and at J to 0 bases, leaving 6 bases not matched to a gene. Germline CDR1 MDHEN, CDR2 SYDVKM. The CDR3 totals 15 residues. The CDR3 spells CASIVRGVSNQPQHF. The CDR3 DNA follows: TGTGCCAGCATCGTCAGGGGGGTTAGCAATCAGCCCCAGCATTTT.

The chain recombines TRBV6-5 with TRBJ1-2, with D uncertain. Germline CDR1 reads MNHEY; CDR2 reads SVGAGI. V lost 6 bases and J lost 0, with 8 bases in between. The CDR3 covers 13 residues. The CDR3: CASRDGANYGYTF. In nucleotides, the CDR3 is TGTGCCAGCAGGGACGGGGCTAACTATGGCTACACCTTC.

This chain links TRBV11-2 with TRBJ1-5, with 8 positions matching TRBD1. CDR1 and CDR2 (germline): SGHAT, FQNNGV. CDR3 length equals 16 residues. J lost 4 bases, V lost 1 base, and 6 bases had no gene match. The CDR3 loop is CASSLGLGTGNQPQHF. The CDR3 region has the DNA TGTGCCAGCAGCTTAGGGCTTGGGACAGGAAATCAGCCCCAGCATTTT.

This chain connects TRBV14 to TRBJ1-1, with D unresolved. This CDR3 contains 14 residues. Germline assignment: CDR1 SGHDN and CDR2 FVKESK. Between the trimmed V and J ends, which lost 1 base and 1 base, there was a span of 7 bases. The CDR3 nucleotides read TGTGCCAGCAGCCAAGCTACAGAGAACACTGAAGCTTTCTTT. This encodes CASSQATENTEAFF.

A few counts support this clone. J is TRBJ1-5 and V is TRBV19, with no clear D. CDR1 and CDR2 (germline): LNHDA, SQIVND (reference sequence). The CDR3 contains 13 residues. V lost 3 bases to trimming and J lost 5 bases, with 8 bases between them. The CDR3 sequence is CASSIQRDQPQHF. CDR3 coding DNA: TGTGCCAGTAGTATCCAGAGGGATCAGCCCCAGCATTTT.

The chain uses TRBV10-3 and TRBJ2-7; 9 bases are a match to TRBD1. The CDR3 contains 14 residues. With V trimmed by 1 base and J by 7 bases, 5 bases remained unmatched. Germline loops: CDR1 ENHRY, CDR2 SYGVKD. CDR3 residues: CAISEWTGAGEQYF. The CDR3 DNA follows: TGTGCCATCAGTGAGTGGACAGGGGCTGGGGAGCAGTACTTC.

The chain employs TRBV5-6 and TRBJ1-6; 8 positions agree with TRBD1. V lost 5 bases, J lost 10 bases, and 8 bases stayed unmatched. Per the germline V gene, CDR1 is SGHDT and CDR2 is YYEEEE. CDR3 size: 14 residues. The CDR3 sequence: CASRVTGAASPLHF. CDR3 sequence (DNA): TGTGCCAGCAGGGTGACAGGGGCGGCATCACCCCTCCACTTT.

The chain joins TRBV11-3 to TRBJ2-2; 10 bases match TRBD1. Unmatched junction bases numbered 11, after V lost 5 bases and J lost 8 bases. Germline V gives CDR1 SGHNT, CDR2 YENEEA. This CDR3 has 16 amino acids. CDR3: CASSPDYGTGDGELFF. CDR3 nucleotide sequence: TGTGCCAGCAGCCCAGATTACGGGACAGGGGATGGGGAGCTGTTTTTT.

The genes are TRBV2 and TRBJ1-5, with a tentative D call TRBD1 (6 bases). V lost 4 bases to trimming and J lost 0 bases, with 10 bases between them. Germline V gives CDR1 SNHLY, CDR2 FYNNEI. The CDR3 has 15 amino acids. This CDR3 is CASSGTVFSNQPQHF. The CDR3, as DNA: TGTGCCAGCAGTGGGACAGTGTTTAGCAATCAGCCCCAGCATTTT.

This rearrangement joins TRBV25-1 to TRBJ1-1; D remains unclear. V shed 8 bases and J shed 1 base, with 11 bases lying between them. CDR1 is MGHDK, CDR2 SYGVNS, per germline. This CDR3 has 13 residues. In nucleotides, the CDR3 is TGTGCCAGCGTGGAAGGGAGGAACACTGAAGCTTTCTTT. This encodes CASVEGRNTEAFF.

The chain recombines TRBV29-1 with TRBJ1-1, with 7 positions matching TRBD1. Germline values: CDR1 SQVTM, CDR2 ANQGSEA. The CDR3 has 14 residues. V shed 5 bases, J shed 1 base, and the junction held 7 bases outside the gene matches. The CDR3 coding sequence is TGCAGCGTTCAGGGACAGACCGCGAACACTGAAGCTTTCTTT. The encoded protein is CSVQGQTANTEAFF.

The chain couples TRBV11-2 to TRBJ2-2, with 7 positions matching TRBD1. CDR3 size: 13 residues. The V gene's germline CDR1 is SGHAT and CDR2 FQNNGV. V was clipped by 5 bases and J by 8 bases; unmatched bases: 5. The CDR3 is CASSNTGEGELFF. The CDR3 DNA follows: TGTGCCAGCAGCAACACAGGGGAAGGGGAGCTGTTTTTT. The full variable domain, its missing parts supplied by reference TRBV11-2 and TRBJ2-2, is EAGVAQSPRYKIIEKRQSVAFWCNPISGHATLYWYQQILGQGPKLLIQFQNNGVVDDSQLPKDRFSAERLKGVDSTLKIQPAKLEDSAVYLCASSNTGEGELFFGEGSRLTVL.

The chain combines TRBV28 with TRBJ2-3, with 7 bases identical to TRBD2. V lost 8 bases, J lost 2 bases, and 4 bases stayed unmatched. Looked up from germline, CDR1 is MDHEN and CDR2 is SYDVKM. This CDR3 has 13 residues. Here the CDR3 DNA reads TGTGCCAGCTACCGGGAGGACACAGATACGCAGTATTTT. This encodes CASYREDTDTQYF.

This clone was found once. This chain joins TRBV12-5 and TRBJ1-5, with 7 bases aligning to TRBD1. Losses at the gene ends were 6 bases for V and 4 bases for J; bases not matched to a gene: 12. Germline V lookup: CDR1 LGHNT, CDR2 FRNRAP. This CDR3 is built from 16 residues. CDR3 DNA sequence: TGTGCTAGTGGCCGGGCCCGGGACAGCTCTAATCAGCCCCAGCATTTT. This gives the protein CASGRARDSSNQPQHF.

V is TRBV12-3 or TRBV12-4 and J is TRBJ2-1; D gene unclear. This CDR3 has 13 residues. V was shortened by 5 bases and J by 9 bases, with 14 bases between the two germline ends. The CDR3 region is CASSPTSLGEQFF. In DNA form, the CDR3 reads TGTGCCAGCAGTCCTACTTCGCTCGGTGAGCAGTTCTTC.

The chain employs TRBV7-9 and TRBJ1-4; D gene uncertain. CDR1 and CDR2 from the germline V gene are SEHNR and FQNEAQ (reference sequence). The V end lost 2 bases, the J end lost 7 bases, and 11 bases lay between the germline ends. CDR3 length equals 14 residues. This CDR3 reads CASSLSENSEKLFF. CDR3 DNA: TGTGCCAGCAGCTTATCGGAGAATAGTGAAAAACTGTTTTTT.

V is TRBV19 and J is TRBJ2-5, with a possible D match to TRBD1 (6 bases). This CDR3 comprises 13 residues. Germline assignment: CDR1 LNHDA and CDR2 SQIVND (reference sequence). The ends were cut back, 3 bases at V and 6 bases at J, with 11 bases in the middle. CDR3 nucleotide sequence: TGTGCCAGTAGTATGAGCAGGGGAAAGACCCAGTACTTC. It is translated as CASSMSRGKTQYF.

The V call is TRBV27, the J call TRBJ2-1, with 9 bases matching TRBD2. J lost 5 bases, V lost 7 bases, and 3 bases had no gene match. Germline-derived CDR1 and CDR2 are MNHEY and SMNVEV (reference sequence). This CDR3 comprises 13 residues. CDR3 DNA sequence: TGTGCCAGCACGGGACTAGCCCACAATGAGCAGTTCTTC. It is translated as CASTGLAHNEQFF.

The chain uses TRBV19 and TRBJ1-3, with D unclear. The CDR3 extends over 12 amino acids. CDR1 and CDR2 (germline): LNHDA, SQIVND (reference sequence). V gave up 7 bases and J gave up 4 bases, with 8 bases separating them. CDR3 coding DNA: TGTGCCAGTATCTCGACAGGAAACACCATATATTTT. This encodes CASISTGNTIYF.

The table lists this clone with a count of one. V and J are TRBV24-1 and TRBJ2-5; 7 nucleotides align to TRBD2. The CDR3 extends over 16 amino acids. V was pared by 2 bases and J by 5 bases, with 10 bases of the junction left unmatched. Germline loops: CDR1 KGHDR, CDR2 SFDVKD. CDR3 sequence reads: CATSDYKGGPAETQYF. CDR3 nucleotides: TGTGCCACCAGTGATTACAAGGGAGGGCCGGCGGAGACCCAGTACTTC.

This sequence joins TRBV3-1 (or the pseudogene TRBV3-2) and TRBJ2-2; TRBD2 matches at 11 bases. Trimming at V came to 0 bases and at J to 3 bases, leaving 3 bases not matched to a gene. Germline CDR1 and CDR2: LGHDT and YNNKEL (reference sequence). CDR3 length: 17 residues. The CDR3 region has the DNA TGTGCCAGCAGCCAAGATTTACTAGCGGGAGACACCGGGGAGCTGTTTTTT. Amino acid sequence: CASSQDLLAGDTGELFF.